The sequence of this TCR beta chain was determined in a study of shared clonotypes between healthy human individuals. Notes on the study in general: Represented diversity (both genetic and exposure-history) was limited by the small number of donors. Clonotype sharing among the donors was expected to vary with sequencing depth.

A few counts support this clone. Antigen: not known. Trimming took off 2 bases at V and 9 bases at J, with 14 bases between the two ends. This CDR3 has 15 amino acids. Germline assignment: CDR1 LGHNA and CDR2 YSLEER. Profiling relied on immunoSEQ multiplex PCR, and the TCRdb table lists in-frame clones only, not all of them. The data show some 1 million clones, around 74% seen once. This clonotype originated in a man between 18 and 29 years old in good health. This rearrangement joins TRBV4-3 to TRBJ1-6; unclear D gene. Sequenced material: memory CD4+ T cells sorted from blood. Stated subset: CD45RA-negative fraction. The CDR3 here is CASSQIRSTRSPLHF. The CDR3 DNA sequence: TGCGCCAGCAGCCAAATCCGCAGTACTCGTTCACCCCTCCACTTT.